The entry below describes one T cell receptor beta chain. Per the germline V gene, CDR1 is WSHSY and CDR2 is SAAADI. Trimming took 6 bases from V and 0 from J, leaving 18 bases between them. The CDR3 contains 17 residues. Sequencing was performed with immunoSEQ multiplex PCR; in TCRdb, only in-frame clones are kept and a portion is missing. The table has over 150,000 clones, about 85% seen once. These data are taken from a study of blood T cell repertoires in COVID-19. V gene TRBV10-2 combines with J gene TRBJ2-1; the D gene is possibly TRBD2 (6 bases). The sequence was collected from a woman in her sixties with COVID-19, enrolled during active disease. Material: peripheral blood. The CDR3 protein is CASSRGTARSSYNEQFF. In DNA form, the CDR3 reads TGCGCCAGCAGCCGCGGGACCGCTAGGAGCTCCTACAATGAGCAGTTCTTC.